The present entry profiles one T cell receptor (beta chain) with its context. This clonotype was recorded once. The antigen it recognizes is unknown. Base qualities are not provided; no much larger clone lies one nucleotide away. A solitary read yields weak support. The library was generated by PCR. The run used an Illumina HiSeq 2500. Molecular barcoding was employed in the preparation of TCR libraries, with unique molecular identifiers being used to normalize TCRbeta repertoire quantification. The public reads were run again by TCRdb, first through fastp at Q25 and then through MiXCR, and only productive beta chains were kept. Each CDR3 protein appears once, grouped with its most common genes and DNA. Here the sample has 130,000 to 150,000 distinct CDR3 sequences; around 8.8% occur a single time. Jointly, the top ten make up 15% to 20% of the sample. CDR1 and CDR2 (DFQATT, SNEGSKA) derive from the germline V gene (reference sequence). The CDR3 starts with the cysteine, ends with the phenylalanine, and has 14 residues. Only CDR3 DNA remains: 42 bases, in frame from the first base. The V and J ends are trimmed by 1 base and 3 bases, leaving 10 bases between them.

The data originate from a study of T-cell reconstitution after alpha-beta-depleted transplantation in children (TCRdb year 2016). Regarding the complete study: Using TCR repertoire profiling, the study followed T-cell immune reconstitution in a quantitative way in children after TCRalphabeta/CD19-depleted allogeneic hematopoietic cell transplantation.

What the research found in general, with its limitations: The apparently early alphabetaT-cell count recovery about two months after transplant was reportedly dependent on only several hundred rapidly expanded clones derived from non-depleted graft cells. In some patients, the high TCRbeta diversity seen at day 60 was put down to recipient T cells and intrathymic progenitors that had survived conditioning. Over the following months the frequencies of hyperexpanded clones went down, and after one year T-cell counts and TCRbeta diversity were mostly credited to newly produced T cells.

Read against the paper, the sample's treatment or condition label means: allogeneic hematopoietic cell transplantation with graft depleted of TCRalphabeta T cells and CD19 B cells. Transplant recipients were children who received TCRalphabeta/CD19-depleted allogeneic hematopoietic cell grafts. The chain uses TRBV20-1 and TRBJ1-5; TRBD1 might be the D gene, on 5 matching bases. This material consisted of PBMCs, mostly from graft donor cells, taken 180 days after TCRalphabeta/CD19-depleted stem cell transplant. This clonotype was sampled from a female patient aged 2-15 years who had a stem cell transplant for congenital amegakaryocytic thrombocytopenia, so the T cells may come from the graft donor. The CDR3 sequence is CSARGTRVNQPQHF. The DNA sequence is TGCAGTGCTAGAGGGACAAGGGTCAATCAGCCCCAGCATTTT.